The 17 T cell receptor beta chains below were found in one sample sequenced in a study of cytomegalovirus exposure and HLA in healthy donors. The PCR employed 60 Vbeta primers together with 13 Jbeta primers. The method was immunoSEQ multiplex PCR; TCRdb's version includes in-frame clones alone and lacks a portion of them. The table lists roughly 180,000 clones, less than 85% of them singletons. Sequencing used PBMCs. These receptor sequences come from a girl under 18 in good health and CMV-seropositive.

This clone has just a few counts. The CDR3 nucleotides read TGTGCCTGGAGTGTATCCAGTGGCTATGGCTACACCTTC. This sequence encodes CAWSVSSGYGYTF. The V gene is TRBV30, the J gene TRBJ1-2; no firm D call. The CDR3 runs to 13 residues. Germline V gene sequence: CDR1 GTSNPN, CDR2 SVGIG (reference sequence). V was clipped by 0 bases and J by 4 bases, with 9 bases between them.

The V gene is TRBV5-6, the J gene TRBJ2-1; TRBD1 might be the D (6 bases). This CDR3 is built from 16 residues. Germline V gene lookup returns CDR1 SGHDT and CDR2 YYEEEE. V lost 0 bases and J lost 6, with 16 bases in between. CDR3 bases: TGTGCCAGCAGCTTGGGGTCCCCCGACAGGAGCAATGAGCAGTTCTTC. Its protein is CASSLGSPDRSNEQFF.

This clone has just a few counts. The chain employs TRBV19 and TRBJ1-5; D remains ambiguous. The CDR3 extends over 16 amino acids. V gave up 2 bases and J gave up 4 bases, with 15 bases separating them. In germline, CDR1 is LNHDA, CDR2 SQIVND (reference sequence). The CDR3 DNA sequence: TGTGCCAGTAGTATATGGGGATTACCGGGGAATCAGCCCCAGCATTTT. Amino acids: CASSIWGLPGNQPQHF.

The V gene is TRBV19, the J gene TRBJ2-2, with D possibly TRBD2 on 5 matching bases. The CDR3 contains 14 residues. The germline CDR1 and CDR2 sequences are LNHDA and SQIVND (reference sequence). Trimming stripped 5 bases from V and 7 bases from J, with 14 bases between. CDR3 protein: CASSFSVVGGELFF. In DNA, the CDR3 is TGTGCCAGTAGTTTTAGCGTGGTTGGCGGGGAGCTGTTTTTT.

This chain links TRBV4-3 with TRBJ2-6; TRBD1 is a possible D gene (5 bases). V was clipped by 1 base and J by 4 bases, with 17 bases between them. The germline gives CDR1 LGHNA, CDR2 YSLEER. There are 18 residues in the CDR3. CDR3 amino acids: CASSQAPAAGNGANVLTF. CDR3 nucleotide sequence: TGCGCCAGCAGCCAAGCCCCCGCAGCAGGGAACGGGGCCAACGTCCTGACTTTC.

The rearrangement joins TRBV2 to TRBJ1-5, with D possibly being TRBD1 (6 bases). V dropped 5 bases and J dropped 9 bases, with 17 bases sitting between them. From germline, CDR1 is SNHLY and CDR2 FYNNEI. The CDR3 has 14 residues. The CDR3 DNA follows: TGTGCCAGCAGTAATTCGGGGGGCGGCGGGCCCCAGCATTTT. Translation: CASSNSGGGGPQHF.

The rearrangement joins TRBV10-1 to TRBJ1-5, with 8 nucleotides matching TRBD1. Germline V lookup: CDR1 WNHNN, CDR2 SYGVQD (reference sequence). Trimming removed 6 bases from V and 5 bases from J; junction bases left unmatched: 3. The CDR3 is 13 amino acids. DNA for the CDR3: TGCGCCAGCAGACAGGGGGGAGATCAGCCCCAGCATTTT. Translation: CASRQGGDQPQHF.

This chain uses TRBV13 with TRBJ2-7; D is uncertain. Germline V CDR1 and CDR2: PRHDT, FYEKMQ (reference sequence). V lost 3 bases to trimming and J lost 0 bases, with 12 bases between them. The CDR3 sequence is 15 residues long. The CDR3 nucleotides read TGTGCCAGCAGCTTTACGTACCGGAGCTCCTACGAGCAGTACTTC. It codes for CASSFTYRSSYEQYF.

The genes are TRBV4-2 and TRBJ1-5, with 10 bases aligning to TRBD1. This CDR3 is built from 16 residues. Looked up from germline, CDR1 is LGHNA and CDR2 is YNFKEQ. V gave up 3 bases and J gave up 3 bases; unmatched junction bases: 5. The CDR3 region is CASSQDGTGVNQPQHF. DNA of the CDR3: TGTGCCAGCAGCCAGGACGGGACAGGGGTCAATCAGCCCCAGCATTTT.

This chain joins TRBV7-9 and TRBJ1-1; D is perhaps TRBD1 (5 bases). Germline CDR1 and CDR2: SEHNR and FQNEAQ (reference sequence). The CDR3 is made up of 14 amino acids. V was pared by 5 bases and J by 2 bases, with 12 bases between. CDR3 sequence: CASSGGTVNTEAFF. CDR3 DNA: TGTGCCAGCAGCGGGGGGACGGTCAACACTGAAGCTTTCTTT. Based on the CDR3 plus reference TRBV7-9 and TRBJ1-1, the full variable domain is DTGVSQNPRHKITKRGQNVTFRCDPISEHNRLYWYRQTLGQGPEFLTYFQNEAQLEKSRLLSDRFSAERPKGSFSTLEIQRTEQGDSAMYLCASSGGTVNTEAFFGQGTRLTVV.

V usage is TRBV19 and J usage is TRBJ2-3, with unresolved D. Trimming shortened V by 10 bases and J by 3 bases, and 17 bases separated the two germline ends. The germline CDR1 and CDR2 sequences are LNHDA and SQIVND (reference sequence). CDR3 length equals 14 residues. CDR3 in DNA: TGTGCCACCCTCAGTGAGGTGTTTACAGATACGCAGTATTTT. Amino acids: CATLSEVFTDTQYF.

The chain links TRBV7-2 to TRBJ1-2; D unclear. V was trimmed by 0 bases and J by 6 bases, leaving 8 bases between them. CDR3 length equals 13 residues. CDR1 is SGHTA and CDR2 is FQGNSA in the germline V gene. The DNA for the CDR3 is TGTGCCAGCAGCTTAGCGGCGGGTAATGGCTACACCTTC. It is translated as CASSLAAGNGYTF.

V and J are TRBV29-1 and TRBJ2-7, with TRBD2 matching over 7 bases. V was pared by 5 bases and J by 1 base, with 8 bases of the junction left unmatched. CDR1 is SQVTM, CDR2 ANQGSEA, per germline. There are 14 residues in the CDR3. The CDR3 is CSVQPPGLSYEQYF. As DNA, the CDR3 is TGCAGCGTTCAACCTCCGGGACTATCCTACGAGCAGTACTTC.

The chain uses TRBV2 and TRBJ1-5; 10 bases agree with TRBD1. J gave up 9 bases and V 4 bases, and 0 bases lay outside the gene matches. This CDR3 has 12 amino acids. The germline CDR1 and CDR2 sequences are SNHLY and FYNNEI. CDR3 loop: CASSGQGAPQHF. The CDR3 coding sequence is TGTGCCAGCAGTGGACAGGGGGCGCCCCAGCATTTT.

This rearrangement joins TRBV7-8 to TRBJ2-5; 11 nucleotides align to TRBD1. The germline V gene has CDR1 SGHVS and CDR2 FQNEAQ. Trimming cost V 5 bases and J 2 bases; bases outside gene matches: 7. The CDR3 has 16 amino acids. The CDR3 region is CASSPRRDRGQETQYF. The CDR3 nucleotides read TGTGCCAGCAGCCCTCGCCGGGACAGGGGGCAAGAGACCCAGTACTTC.

CDR3 nucleotide sequence: TGTGCCAGCAGCCACAAGAGGACAGGGAGCTCCTACAATGAGCAGTTCTTC. This sequence encodes CASSHKRTGSSYNEQFF. This chain links TRBV14 with TRBJ2-1; 8 positions agree with TRBD1. The CDR3 covers 17 residues. The junction had 7 bases not matched to a gene; V was cut back by 3 bases and J by 0 bases. CDR1 is SGHDN, CDR2 FVKESK, per germline.

This clone appeared once. This sequence joins TRBV27 and TRBJ1-2, with 7 nucleotides matching TRBD1. Per germline, CDR1 MNHEY and CDR2 SMNVEV (reference sequence). V shed 6 bases and J 7 bases; nucleotides not matched to a gene: 14. This CDR3 is built from 15 residues. The CDR3 protein is CASRAGGTLSGGYTF. The CDR3 DNA follows: TGTGCCAGCAGGGCAGGGGGGACTCTTTCAGGTGGCTACACCTTC.